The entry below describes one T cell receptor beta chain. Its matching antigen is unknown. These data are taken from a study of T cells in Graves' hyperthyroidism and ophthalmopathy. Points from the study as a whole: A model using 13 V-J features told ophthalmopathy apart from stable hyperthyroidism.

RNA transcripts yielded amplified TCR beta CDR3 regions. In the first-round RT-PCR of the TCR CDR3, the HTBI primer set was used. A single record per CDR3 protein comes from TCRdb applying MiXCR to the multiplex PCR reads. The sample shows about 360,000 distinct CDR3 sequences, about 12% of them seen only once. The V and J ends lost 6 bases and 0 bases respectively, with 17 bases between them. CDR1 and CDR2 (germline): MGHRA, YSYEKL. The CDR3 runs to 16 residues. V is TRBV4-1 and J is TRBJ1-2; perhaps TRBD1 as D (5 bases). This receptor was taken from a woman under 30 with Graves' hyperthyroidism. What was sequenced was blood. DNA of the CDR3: TGCGCCAGCAGACGATTCACCGGGGGACCTAACTATGGCTACACCTTC. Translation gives CASRRFTGGPNYGYTF.